What follows are 9 T cell receptor beta chains derived from one specimen sequenced in a study of blood T cells in healthy people across ages. The authors ran a second PCR of 7 to 11 cycles using a sample-barcoded 5' primer and a J-beta primer mix. A single record per CDR3 protein comes from TCRdb applying MiXCR to the 5' RACE reads. The sample has around 990,000 distinct CDR3 sequences, around two fifths seen once. What was sequenced was blood. These receptors all stem from a man aged 18-30 years in good health.

This CDR3 is CASSERSGLNQPQHF. The CDR3 nucleotides are TGTGCCAGCAGTGAAAGATCCGGCCTCAATCAGCCCCAGCATTTT. The chain carries TRBV6-1 and TRBJ1-5; D unresolved. Between the trimmed V and J ends, which lost 2 bases and 3 bases, there was a span of 11 bases. The CDR3 contains 15 residues. Germline CDR1 reads MNHNS; CDR2 reads SASEGT.

This clonotype was observed a few times. The chain uses TRBV7-2 and TRBJ1-5; the D is unclear. The CDR3 consists of 15 residues. V lost 0 bases and J 5 bases, leaving 11 bases between the germline ends. Germline V lookup: CDR1 SGHTA, CDR2 FQGNSA. In DNA form, the CDR3 reads TGTGCCAGCAGCTTAGCCGGGAAGGTGGATCAGCCCCAGCATTTT. It codes for CASSLAGKVDQPQHF.

This clonotype turned up a few times. The V call is TRBV6-2 or TRBV6-3, the J call TRBJ2-1; TRBD1 aligns across 7 bases. V was clipped by 5 bases and J by 5 bases; unmatched bases: 9. This CDR3 is built from 15 residues. Germline CDR1 MNHEY, CDR2 SVGEGT. The CDR3 DNA reads TGTGCCAGCAGTCGCACAGGGGTCGCAAACAATGAGCAGTTCTTC. It specifies CASSRTGVANNEQFF.

The chain couples TRBV4-3 to TRBJ1-6, with 8 positions matching TRBD1. This CDR3 comprises 15 residues. Germline loops: CDR1 LGHNA, CDR2 YSLEER. V trimming: 5 bases; J trimming: 7 bases; junction bases outside the gene matches: 7. The CDR3 nucleotides read TGCGCCAGCAGCACCCTTAGACAGGGGAATTCACCCCTCCACTTT. Protein sequence: CASSTLRQGNSPLHF.

The chain is built from TRBV6-2 or TRBV6-3 and TRBJ2-1; no definite D call. The CDR3 covers 12 residues. Germline CDR1 reads MNHEY; CDR2 reads SVGEGT. The V and J ends lost 7 bases and 6 bases respectively, with 10 bases between them. In DNA form, the CDR3 reads TGTGCCAGCAAGAATCCCGGCAATGAGCAGTTCTTC. Translating gives CASKNPGNEQFF.

This clonotype occurred a few times. The gene calls are TRBV7-9 and TRBJ1-1; D not resolved. The CDR3 length is 14 residues. Germline CDR1 SEHNR, CDR2 FQNEAQ (reference sequence). Trimming took off 5 bases at V and 3 bases at J, with 13 bases between the two ends. The CDR3: CASSTRTLDTEAFF. CDR3 bases: TGTGCCAGCAGCACCCGCACCCTGGACACTGAAGCTTTCTTT.

The table lists this clonotype with a count of one. The DNA for the CDR3 is TGTGCCAGCAGGTACAGGGGTCCCAGCACAGATACGCAGTATTTT. Its translation is CASRYRGPSTDTQYF. V gene TRBV27 combines with J gene TRBJ2-3, with 7 bases that match TRBD1. The CDR3 totals 15 residues. Germline V lookup: CDR1 MNHEY, CDR2 SMNVEV (reference sequence). Trimming at V came to 6 bases and at J to 0 bases, leaving 6 bases not matched to a gene.

On this clonotype itself: One junction end does not reproduce the germline sequence, and a read error may be involved. This chain uses TRBV28 with TRBJ1-1; 7 bases agree with TRBD1. CDR3 length: 15 amino acids. Per germline, CDR1 MDHEN and CDR2 SYDVKM. The CDR3 bases are TGTGTCAGCAGTACCCAGGGGGGACCCGTACCTGAAGCTTTCTTT. Residues: CVSSTQGGPVPEAFF.

This clonotype has a handful of counts. The V call is TRBV20-1, the J call TRBJ2-5; 10 bases match TRBD2. The ends lost 3 bases at V and 11 bases at J; junction bases unmatched: 9. This CDR3 has 13 amino acids. Germline V gene sequence: CDR1 DFQATT, CDR2 SNEGSKA (reference sequence). The CDR3 DNA reads TGCAGTGCTAGGCCCCCTACTAGCGGGGAGCAGTACTTC. Translating gives CSARPPTSGEQYF.